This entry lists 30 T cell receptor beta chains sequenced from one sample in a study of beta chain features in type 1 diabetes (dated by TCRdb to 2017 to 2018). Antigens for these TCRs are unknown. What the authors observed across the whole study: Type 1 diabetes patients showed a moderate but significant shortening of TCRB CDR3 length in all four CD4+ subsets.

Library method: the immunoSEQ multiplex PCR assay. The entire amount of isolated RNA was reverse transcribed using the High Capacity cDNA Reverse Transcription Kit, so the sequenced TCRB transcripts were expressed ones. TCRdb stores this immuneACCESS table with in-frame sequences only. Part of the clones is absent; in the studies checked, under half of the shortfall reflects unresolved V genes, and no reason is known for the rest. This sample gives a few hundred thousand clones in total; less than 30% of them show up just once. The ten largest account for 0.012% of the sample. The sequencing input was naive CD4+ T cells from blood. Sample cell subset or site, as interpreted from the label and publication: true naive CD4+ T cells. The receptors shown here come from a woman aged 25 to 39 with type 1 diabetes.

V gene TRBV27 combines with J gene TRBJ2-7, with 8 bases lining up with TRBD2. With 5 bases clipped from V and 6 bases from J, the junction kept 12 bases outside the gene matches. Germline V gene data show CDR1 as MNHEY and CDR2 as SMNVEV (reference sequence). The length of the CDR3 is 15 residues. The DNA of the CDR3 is TGTGCCAGCAGTCCTCTGTCGTCCGGGGGGGCCGAGCAGTACTTC. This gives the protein CASSPLSSGGAEQYF.

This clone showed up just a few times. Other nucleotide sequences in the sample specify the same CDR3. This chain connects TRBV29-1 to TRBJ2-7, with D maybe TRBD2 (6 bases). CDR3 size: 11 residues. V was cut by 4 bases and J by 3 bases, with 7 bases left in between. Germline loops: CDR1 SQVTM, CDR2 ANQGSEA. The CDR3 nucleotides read TGCAGCGTTGCCGGGAGCTACGAGCAGTACTTC. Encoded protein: CSVAGSYEQYF.

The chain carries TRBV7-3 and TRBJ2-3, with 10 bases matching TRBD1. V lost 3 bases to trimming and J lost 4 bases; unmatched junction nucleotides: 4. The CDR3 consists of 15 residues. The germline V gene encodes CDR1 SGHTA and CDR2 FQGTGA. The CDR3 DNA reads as TGTGCCAGCAGCTTCAGGGACAGGGGATCAGATACGCAGTATTTT. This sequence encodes CASSFRDRGSDTQYF.

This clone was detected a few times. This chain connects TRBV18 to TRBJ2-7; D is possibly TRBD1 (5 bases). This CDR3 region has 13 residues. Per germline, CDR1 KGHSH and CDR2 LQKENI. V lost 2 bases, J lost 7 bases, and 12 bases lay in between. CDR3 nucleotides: TGTGCCAGCTCACCATCGGCAGGGTGGGAGCAGTACTTC. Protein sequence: CASSPSAGWEQYF. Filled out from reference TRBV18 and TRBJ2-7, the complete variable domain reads NAGVMQNPRHLVRRRGQEARLRCSPMKGHSHVYWYRQLPEEGLKFMVYLQKENIIDESGMPKERFSAEFPKEGPSILRIQQVVRGDSAAYFCASSPSAGWEQYFGPGTRLTVT.

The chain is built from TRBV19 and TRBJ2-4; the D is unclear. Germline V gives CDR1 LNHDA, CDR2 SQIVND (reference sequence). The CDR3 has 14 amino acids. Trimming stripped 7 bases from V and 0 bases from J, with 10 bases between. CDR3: CASMERIAKNIQYF. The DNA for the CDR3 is TGTGCCAGTATGGAGAGAATAGCCAAAAACATTCAGTACTTC.

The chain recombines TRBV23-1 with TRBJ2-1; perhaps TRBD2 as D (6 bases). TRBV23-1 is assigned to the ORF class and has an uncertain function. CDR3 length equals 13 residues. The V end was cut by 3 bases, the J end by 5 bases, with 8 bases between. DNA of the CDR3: TGCGCCAGCAGTCATTGCGGGGACAATGAGCAGTTCTTC. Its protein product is CASSHCGDNEQFF.

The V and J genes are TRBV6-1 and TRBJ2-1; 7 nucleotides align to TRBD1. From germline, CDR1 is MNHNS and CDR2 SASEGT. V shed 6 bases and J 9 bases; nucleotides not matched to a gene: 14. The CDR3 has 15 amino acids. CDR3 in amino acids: CASSATPTGWSEQFF. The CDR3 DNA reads TGTGCCAGCAGCGCCACTCCGACAGGGTGGAGTGAGCAGTTCTTC.

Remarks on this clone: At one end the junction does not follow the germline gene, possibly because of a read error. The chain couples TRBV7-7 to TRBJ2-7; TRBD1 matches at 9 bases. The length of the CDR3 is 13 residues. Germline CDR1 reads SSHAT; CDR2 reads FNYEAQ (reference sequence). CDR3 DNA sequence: TGTGCTAGCAGCCGGGGACAGGGACTCGAGCAGTACTTC. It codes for CASSRGQGLEQYF.

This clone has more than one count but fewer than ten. The chain's CDR3 is CAWDRANTGELFF. CDR3 in DNA: TGTGCCTGGGACAGGGCGAACACCGGGGAGCTGTTTTTT. The rearrangement links TRBV30 to TRBJ2-2, with 7 bases aligning to TRBD1. The CDR3 spans 13 residues. V shed 5 bases and J 0 bases; nucleotides not matched to a gene: 0. Germline-derived CDR1 and CDR2 are GTSNPN and SVGIG (reference sequence).

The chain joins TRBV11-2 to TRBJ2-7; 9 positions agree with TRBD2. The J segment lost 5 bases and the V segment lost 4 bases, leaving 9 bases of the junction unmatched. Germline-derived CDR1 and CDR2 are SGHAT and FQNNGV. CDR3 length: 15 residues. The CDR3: CASSYPGLAGNEQYF. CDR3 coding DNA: TGTGCCAGCAGCTACCCCGGGCTAGCGGGGAACGAGCAGTACTTC. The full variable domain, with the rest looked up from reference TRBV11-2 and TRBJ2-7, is EAGVAQSPRYKIIEKRQSVAFWCNPISGHATLYWYQQILGQGPKLLIQFQNNGVVDDSQLPKDRFSAERLKGVDSTLKIQPAKLEDSAVYLCASSYPGLAGNEQYFGPGTRLTVT.

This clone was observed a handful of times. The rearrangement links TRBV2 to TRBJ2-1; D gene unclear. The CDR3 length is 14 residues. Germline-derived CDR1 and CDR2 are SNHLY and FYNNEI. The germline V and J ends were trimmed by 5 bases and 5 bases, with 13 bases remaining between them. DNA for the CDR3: TGTGCCAGCAGTTACCCGGTATCCGACAATGAGCAGTTCTTC. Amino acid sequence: CASSYPVSDNEQFF.

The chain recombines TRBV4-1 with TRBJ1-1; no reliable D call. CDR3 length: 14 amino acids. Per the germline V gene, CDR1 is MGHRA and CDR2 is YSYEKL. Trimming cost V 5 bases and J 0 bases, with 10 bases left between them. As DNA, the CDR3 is TGCGCCAGCAGCTCGCGATTAATGAACACTGAAGCTTTCTTT. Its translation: CASSSRLMNTEAFF.

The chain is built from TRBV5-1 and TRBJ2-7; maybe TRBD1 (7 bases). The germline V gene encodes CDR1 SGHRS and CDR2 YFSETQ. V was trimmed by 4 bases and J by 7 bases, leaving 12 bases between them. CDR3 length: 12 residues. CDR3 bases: TGCGCCAGCAGCCCGACAGGGAGGGAGCAGTACTTC. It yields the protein CASSPTGREQYF.

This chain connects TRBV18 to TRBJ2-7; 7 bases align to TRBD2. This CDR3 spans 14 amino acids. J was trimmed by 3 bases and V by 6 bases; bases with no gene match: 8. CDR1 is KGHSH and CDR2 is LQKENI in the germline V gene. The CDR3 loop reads CASSATGGGYEQYF. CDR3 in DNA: TGTGCCAGCTCCGCAACGGGAGGAGGCTACGAGCAGTACTTC.

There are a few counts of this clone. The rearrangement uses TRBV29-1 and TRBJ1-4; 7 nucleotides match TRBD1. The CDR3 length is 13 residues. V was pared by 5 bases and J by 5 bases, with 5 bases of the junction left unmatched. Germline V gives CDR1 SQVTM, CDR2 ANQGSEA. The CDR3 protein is CSVRGQSNEKLFF. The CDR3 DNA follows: TGCAGCGTTAGGGGACAGTCAAATGAAAAACTGTTTTTT. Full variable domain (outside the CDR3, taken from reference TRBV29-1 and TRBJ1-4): SAVISQKPSRDICQRGTSLTIQCQVDSQVTMMFWYRQQPGQSLTLIATANQGSEATYESGFVIDKFPISRPNLTFSTLTVSNMSPEDSSIYLCSVRGQSNEKLFFGSGTQLSVL.

CDR3 sequence (DNA): TGCGCCAGCAGCTCCAGGGGAAGCACCGGGGAGCTGTTTTTT. It translates to CASSSRGSTGELFF. The chain is built from TRBV5-1 and TRBJ2-2; D possibly corresponds to TRBD1 (6 bases). Germline CDR1 and CDR2: SGHRS and YFSETQ. V gave up 3 bases and J gave up 4 bases, with 10 bases separating them. This CDR3 is built from 14 residues.

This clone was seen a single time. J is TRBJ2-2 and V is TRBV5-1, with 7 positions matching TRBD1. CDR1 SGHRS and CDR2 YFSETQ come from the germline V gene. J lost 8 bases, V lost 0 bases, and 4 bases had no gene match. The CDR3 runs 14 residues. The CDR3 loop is CASSLGQGMGELFF. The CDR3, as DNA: TGCGCCAGCAGCTTGGGACAGGGCATGGGGGAGCTGTTTTTT.

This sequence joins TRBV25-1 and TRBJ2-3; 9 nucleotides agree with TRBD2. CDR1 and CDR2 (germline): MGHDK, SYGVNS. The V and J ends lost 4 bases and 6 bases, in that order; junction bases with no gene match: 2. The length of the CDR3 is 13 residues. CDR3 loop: CASSVAGGDTQYF. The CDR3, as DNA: TGTGCCAGCAGTGTGGCGGGAGGGGATACGCAGTATTTT. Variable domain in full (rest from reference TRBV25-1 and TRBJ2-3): EADIYQTPRYLVIGTGKKITLECSQTMGHDKMYWYQQDPGMELHLIHYSYGVNSTEKGDLSSESTVSRIRTEHFPLTLESARPSHTSQYLCASSVAGGDTQYFGPGTRLTVL.

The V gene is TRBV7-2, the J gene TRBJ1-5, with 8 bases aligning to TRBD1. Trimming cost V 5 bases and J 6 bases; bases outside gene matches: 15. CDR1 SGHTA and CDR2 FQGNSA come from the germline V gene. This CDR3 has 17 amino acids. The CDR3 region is CASSPIRGLGIGQPQHF. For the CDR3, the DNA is TGTGCCAGCAGCCCAATCAGGGGGCTGGGAATCGGTCAGCCCCAGCATTTT.

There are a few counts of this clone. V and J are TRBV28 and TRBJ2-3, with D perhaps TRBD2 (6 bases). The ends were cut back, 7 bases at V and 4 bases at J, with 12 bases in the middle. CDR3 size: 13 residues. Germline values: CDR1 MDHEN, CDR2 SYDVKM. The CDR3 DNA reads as TGTGCCAGCATGGCGGGACCCTCAGATACGCAGTATTTT. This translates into CASMAGPSDTQYF. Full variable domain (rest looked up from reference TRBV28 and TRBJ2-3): DVKVTQSSRYLVKRTGEKVFLECVQDMDHENMFWYRQDPGLGLRLIYFSYDVKMKEKGDIPEGYSVSREKKERFSLILESASTNQTSMYLCASMAGPSDTQYFGPGTRLTVL.

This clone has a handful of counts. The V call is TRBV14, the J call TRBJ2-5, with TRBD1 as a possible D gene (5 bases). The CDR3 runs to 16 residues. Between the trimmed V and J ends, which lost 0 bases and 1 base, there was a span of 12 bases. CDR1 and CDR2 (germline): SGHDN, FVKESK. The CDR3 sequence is CASSQEYRPFQETQYF. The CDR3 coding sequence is TGTGCCAGCAGCCAAGAATACAGGCCGTTCCAAGAGACCCAGTACTTC. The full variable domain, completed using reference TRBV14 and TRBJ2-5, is EAGVTQFPSHSVIEKGQTVTLRCDPISGHDNLYWYRRVMGKEIKFLLHFVKESKQDESGMPNNRFLAERTGGTYSTLKVQPAELEDSGVYFCASSQEYRPFQETQYFGPGTRLLVL.

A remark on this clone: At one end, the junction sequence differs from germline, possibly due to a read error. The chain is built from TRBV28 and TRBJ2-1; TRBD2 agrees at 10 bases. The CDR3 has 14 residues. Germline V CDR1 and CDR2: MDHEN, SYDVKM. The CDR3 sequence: CASSLAAGGDVPLF. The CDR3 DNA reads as TGTGCCAGCAGCCTAGCAGCGGGGGGGGATGTACCACTCTTC.

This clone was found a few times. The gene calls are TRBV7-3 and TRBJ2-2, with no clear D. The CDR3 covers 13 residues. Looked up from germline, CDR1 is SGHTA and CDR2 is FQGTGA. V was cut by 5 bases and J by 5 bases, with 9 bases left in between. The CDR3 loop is CASSQSSTGELFF. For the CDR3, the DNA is TGTGCCAGCAGCCAAAGTAGTACCGGGGAGCTGTTTTTT. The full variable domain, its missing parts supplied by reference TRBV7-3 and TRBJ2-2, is GAGVSQTPSNKVTEKGKYVELRCDPISGHTALYWYRQSLGQGPEFLIYFQGTGAADDSGLPNDRFFAVRPEGSVSTLKIQRTERGDSAVYLCASSQSSTGELFFGEGSRLTVL.

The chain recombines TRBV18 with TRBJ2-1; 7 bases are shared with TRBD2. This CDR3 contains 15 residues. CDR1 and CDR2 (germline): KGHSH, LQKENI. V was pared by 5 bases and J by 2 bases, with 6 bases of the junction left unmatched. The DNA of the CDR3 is TGTGCCAGCTCAGAGAGCGGGGAAACCTACAATGAGCAGTTCTTC. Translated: CASSESGETYNEQFF.

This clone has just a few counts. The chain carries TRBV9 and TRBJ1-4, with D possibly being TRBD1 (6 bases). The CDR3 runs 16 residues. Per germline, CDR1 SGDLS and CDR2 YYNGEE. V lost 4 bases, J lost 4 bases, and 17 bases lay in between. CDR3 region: CASSPQGNRVNEKLFF. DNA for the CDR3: TGTGCCAGCAGCCCCCAGGGGAACAGGGTTAATGAAAAACTGTTTTTT.

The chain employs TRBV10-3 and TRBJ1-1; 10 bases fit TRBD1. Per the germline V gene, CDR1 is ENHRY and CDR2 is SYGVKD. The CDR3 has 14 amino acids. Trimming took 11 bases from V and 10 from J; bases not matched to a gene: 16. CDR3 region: CASHGTGQGFAAFF. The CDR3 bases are TGTGCCTCGCACGGTACGGGACAGGGGTTTGCAGCTTTCTTT.

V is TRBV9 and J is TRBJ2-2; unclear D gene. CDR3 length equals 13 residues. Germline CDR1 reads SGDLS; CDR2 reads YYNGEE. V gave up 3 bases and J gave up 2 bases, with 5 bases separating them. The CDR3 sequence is CASSAVNTGELFF. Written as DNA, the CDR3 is TGTGCCAGCAGCGCCGTTAACACCGGGGAGCTGTTTTTT. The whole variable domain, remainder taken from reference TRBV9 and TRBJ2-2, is DSGVTQTPKHLITATGQRVTLRCSPRSGDLSVYWYQQSLDQGLQFLIQYYNGEERAKGNILERFSAQQFPDLHSELNLSSLELGDSALYFCASSAVNTGELFFGEGSRLTVL.

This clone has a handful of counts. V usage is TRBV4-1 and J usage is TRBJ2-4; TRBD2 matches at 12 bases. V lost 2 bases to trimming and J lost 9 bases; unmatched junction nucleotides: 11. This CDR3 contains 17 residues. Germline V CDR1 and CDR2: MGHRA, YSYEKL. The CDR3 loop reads CASSQRDQVTSGGIQYF. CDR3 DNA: TGCGCCAGCAGCCAACGGGACCAGGTGACTAGCGGGGGCATTCAGTACTTC.

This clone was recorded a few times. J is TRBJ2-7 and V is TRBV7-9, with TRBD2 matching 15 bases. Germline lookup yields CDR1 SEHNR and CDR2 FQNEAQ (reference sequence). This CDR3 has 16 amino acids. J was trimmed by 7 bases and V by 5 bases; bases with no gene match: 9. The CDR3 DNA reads TGTGCCAGCAGCCAACAGGGACTAGCGGGAGGAGGTGAGCAGTACTTC. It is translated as CASSQQGLAGGGEQYF.

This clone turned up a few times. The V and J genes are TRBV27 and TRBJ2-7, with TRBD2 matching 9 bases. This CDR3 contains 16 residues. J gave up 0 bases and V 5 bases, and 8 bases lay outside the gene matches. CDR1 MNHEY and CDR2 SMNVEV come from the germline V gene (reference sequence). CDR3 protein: CASSIGLARSSYEQYF. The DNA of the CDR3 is TGTGCCAGCAGTATTGGACTAGCGAGGAGCTCCTACGAGCAGTACTTC.